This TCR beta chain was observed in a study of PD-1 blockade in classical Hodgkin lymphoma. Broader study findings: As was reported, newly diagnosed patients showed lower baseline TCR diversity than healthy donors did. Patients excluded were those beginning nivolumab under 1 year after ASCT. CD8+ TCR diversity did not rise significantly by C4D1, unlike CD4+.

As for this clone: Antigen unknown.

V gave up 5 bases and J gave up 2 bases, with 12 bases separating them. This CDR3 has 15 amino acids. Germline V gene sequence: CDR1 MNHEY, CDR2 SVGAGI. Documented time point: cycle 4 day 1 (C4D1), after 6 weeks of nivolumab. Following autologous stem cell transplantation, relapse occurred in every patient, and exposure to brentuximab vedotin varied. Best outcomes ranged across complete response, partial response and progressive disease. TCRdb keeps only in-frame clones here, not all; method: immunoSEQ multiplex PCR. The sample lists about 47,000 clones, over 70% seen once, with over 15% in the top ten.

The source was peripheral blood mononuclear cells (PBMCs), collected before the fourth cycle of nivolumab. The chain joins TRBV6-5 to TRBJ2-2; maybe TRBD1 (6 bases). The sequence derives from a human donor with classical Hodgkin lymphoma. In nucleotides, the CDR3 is TGTGCCAGCAGTACCACAGGGTTCAACACCGGGGAGCTGTTTTTT. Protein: CASSTTGFNTGELFF.